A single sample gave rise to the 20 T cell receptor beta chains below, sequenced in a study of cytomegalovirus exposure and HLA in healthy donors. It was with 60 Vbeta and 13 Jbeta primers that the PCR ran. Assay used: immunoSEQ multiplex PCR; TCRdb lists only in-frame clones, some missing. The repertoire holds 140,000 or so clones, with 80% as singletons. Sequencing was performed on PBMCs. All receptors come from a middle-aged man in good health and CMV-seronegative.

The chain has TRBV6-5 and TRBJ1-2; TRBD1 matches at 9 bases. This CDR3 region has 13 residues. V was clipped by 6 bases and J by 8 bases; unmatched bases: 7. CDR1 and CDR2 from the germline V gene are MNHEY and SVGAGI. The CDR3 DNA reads TGTGCCAGCAGACCACAGGGGGCTGGAGGCTACACCTTC. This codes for CASRPQGAGGYTF.

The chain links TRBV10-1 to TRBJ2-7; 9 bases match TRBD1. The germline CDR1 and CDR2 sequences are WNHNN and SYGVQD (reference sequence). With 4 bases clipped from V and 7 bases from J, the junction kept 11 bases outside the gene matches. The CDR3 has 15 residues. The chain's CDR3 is CASSVDRTGASEQYF. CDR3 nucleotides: TGCGCCAGCAGTGTGGACCGGACAGGGGCCTCAGAGCAGTACTTC.

This CDR3 reads CASSWTPTYEQYF. Here the CDR3 DNA reads TGCGCCAGCAGCTGGACACCTACCTACGAGCAGTACTTC. The chain is built from TRBV5-1 and TRBJ2-7, with D maybe TRBD1 (5 bases). The CDR3 covers 13 residues. With 3 bases removed from V and 2 bases from J, the gap between germline ends came to 9 bases. Germline CDR1 and CDR2: SGHRS and YFSETQ.

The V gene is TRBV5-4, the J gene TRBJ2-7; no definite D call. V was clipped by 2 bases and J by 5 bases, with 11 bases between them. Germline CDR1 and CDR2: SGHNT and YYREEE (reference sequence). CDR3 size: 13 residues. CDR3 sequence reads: CASSFQVPNEQYF. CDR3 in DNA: TGTGCCAGCAGCTTTCAGGTGCCTAACGAGCAGTACTTC.

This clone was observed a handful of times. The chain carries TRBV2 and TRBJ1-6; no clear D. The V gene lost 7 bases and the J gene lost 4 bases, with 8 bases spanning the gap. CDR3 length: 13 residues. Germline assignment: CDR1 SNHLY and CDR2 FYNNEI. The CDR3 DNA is TGTGCCAGCATCAGGTATTATAATTCACCCCTCCACTTT. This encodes CASIRYYNSPLHF.

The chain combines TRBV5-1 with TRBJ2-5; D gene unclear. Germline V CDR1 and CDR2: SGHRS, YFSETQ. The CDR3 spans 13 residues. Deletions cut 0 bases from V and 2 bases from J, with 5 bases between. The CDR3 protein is CASSLGAQETQYF. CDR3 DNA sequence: TGCGCCAGCAGCTTGGGAGCGCAAGAGACCCAGTACTTC.

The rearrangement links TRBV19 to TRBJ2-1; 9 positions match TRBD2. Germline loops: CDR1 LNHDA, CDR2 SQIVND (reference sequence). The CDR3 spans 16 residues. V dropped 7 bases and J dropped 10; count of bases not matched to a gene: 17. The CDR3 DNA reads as TGTGCCAGTAACGGTGGGACTAGCCCACCAAGAGAGGAGCAGTTCTTC. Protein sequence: CASNGGTSPPREEQFF.

Written as DNA, the CDR3 is TGCGCCAGCAGCCAAGACTCGGGACAGTACAATGAGCAGTTCTTC. As protein: CASSQDSGQYNEQFF. The rearrangement links TRBV4-3 to TRBJ2-1; 7 nucleotides align to TRBD1. V shed 0 bases, J shed 4 bases, and the junction held 3 bases outside the gene matches. The CDR3 is 15 residues long. Germline-derived CDR1 and CDR2 are LGHNA and YSLEER.

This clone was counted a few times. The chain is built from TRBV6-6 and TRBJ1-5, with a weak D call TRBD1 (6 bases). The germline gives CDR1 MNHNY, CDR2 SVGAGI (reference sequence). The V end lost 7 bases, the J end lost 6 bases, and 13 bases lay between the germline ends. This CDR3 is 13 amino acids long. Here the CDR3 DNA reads TGTGCCAGCACTGTCGGGGGGCTTCAGCCCCAGCATTTT. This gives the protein CASTVGGLQPQHF.

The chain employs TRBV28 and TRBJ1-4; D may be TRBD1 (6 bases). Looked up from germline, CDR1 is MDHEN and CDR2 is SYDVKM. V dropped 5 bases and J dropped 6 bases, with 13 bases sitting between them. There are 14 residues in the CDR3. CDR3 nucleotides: TGTGCCAGCAGTGATCACAGGGAATATGAAAAACTGTTTTTT. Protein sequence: CASSDHREYEKLFF.

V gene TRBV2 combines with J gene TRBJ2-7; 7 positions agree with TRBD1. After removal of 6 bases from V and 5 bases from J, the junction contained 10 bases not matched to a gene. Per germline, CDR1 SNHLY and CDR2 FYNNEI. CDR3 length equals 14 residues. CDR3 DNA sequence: TGTGCCAGCAGGGCCGACAGGGTAATCCACGAGCAGTACTTC. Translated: CASRADRVIHEQYF.

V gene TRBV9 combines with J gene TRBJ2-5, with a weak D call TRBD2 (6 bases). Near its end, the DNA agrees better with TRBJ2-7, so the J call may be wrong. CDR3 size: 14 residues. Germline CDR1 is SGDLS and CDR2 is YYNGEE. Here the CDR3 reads CASSERETNYEQYF. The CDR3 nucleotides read TGTGCCAGCAGCGAACGGGAGACTAACTACGAGCAGTACTTC.

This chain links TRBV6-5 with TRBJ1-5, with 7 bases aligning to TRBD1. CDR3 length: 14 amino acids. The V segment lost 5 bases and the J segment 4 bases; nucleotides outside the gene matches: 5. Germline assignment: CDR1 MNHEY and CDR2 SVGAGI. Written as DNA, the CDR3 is TGTGCCAGCAGTACCTTCAGGGGGAATCAGCCCCAGCATTTT. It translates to CASSTFRGNQPQHF.

Here the CDR3 DNA reads TGTGCCAGCAGAAGGACAGGGCAGAACACTGAAGCTTTCTTT. Protein product: CASRRTGQNTEAFF. The chain has TRBV25-1 and TRBJ1-1, with 8 bases lining up with TRBD1. CDR3 length: 14 amino acids. CDR1 and CDR2 (germline): MGHDK, SYGVNS. Trimming removed 6 bases from V and 1 base from J; junction bases left unmatched: 4.

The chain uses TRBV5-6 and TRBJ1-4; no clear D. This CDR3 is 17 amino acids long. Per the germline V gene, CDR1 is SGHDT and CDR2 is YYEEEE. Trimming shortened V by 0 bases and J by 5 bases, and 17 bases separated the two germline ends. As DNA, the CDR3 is TGTGCCAGCAGCTTGGAGAAACGAGGGCAGTTAAATGAAAAACTGTTTTTT. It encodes CASSLEKRGQLNEKLFF. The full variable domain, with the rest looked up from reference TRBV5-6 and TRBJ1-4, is DAGVTQSPTHLIKTRGQQVTLRCSPKSGHDTVSWYQQALGQGPQFIFQYYEEEERQRGNFPDRFSGHQFPNYSSELNVNALLLGDSALYLCASSLEKRGQLNEKLFFGSGTQLSVL.

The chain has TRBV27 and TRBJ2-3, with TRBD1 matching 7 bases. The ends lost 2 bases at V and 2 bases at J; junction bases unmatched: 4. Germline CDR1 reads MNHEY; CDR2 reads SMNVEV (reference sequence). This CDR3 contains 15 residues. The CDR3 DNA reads TGTGCCAGCAGTTTAGGGGGACAGTTCACAGATACGCAGTATTTT. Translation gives CASSLGGQFTDTQYF.

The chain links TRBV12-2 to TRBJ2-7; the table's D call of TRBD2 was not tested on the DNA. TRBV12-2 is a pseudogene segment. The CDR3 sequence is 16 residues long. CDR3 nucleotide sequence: TGTGCAAGTCGCTTAGCGCTCTGGCGGGACCCCTACGAGCAGTACTTC. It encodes CASRLALWRDPYEQYF.

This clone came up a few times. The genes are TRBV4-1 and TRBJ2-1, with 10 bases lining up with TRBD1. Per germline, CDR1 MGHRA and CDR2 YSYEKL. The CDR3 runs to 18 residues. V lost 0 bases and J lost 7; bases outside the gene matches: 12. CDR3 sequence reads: CASSQEGFRGQGRNEQFF. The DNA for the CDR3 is TGCGCCAGCAGCCAAGAAGGGTTCCGGGGACAGGGGAGGAATGAGCAGTTCTTC.

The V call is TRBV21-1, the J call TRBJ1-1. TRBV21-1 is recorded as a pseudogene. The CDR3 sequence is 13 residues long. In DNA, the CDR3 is TGTGCCAGCAGCAAAGGAGGAAACACTGAAGCTTTCTTT. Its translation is CASSKGGNTEAFF.

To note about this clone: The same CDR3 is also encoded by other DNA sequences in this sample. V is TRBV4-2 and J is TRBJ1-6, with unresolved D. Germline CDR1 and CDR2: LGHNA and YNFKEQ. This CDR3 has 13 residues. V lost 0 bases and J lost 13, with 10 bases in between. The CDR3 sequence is CASSQERESPLHF. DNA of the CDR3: TGTGCCAGCAGCCAAGAACGAGAATCCCCCCTCCACTTT.